These 29 T cell receptor beta chains were sequenced from one sample in a study of T cell changes during pregnancy in multiple sclerosis. The repertoire was sequenced with immunoSEQ multiplex PCR; TCRdb's copy has only in-frame clones and lacks some. The table has 110,000 or so clones, over 85% seen once. The sample consisted of peripheral blood, taken before pregnancy. The source is a female donor with multiple sclerosis, enrolled in a pregnancy study.

The V gene is TRBV7-9, the J gene TRBJ2-2; D is ambiguous. Per the germline V gene, CDR1 is SEHNR and CDR2 is FQNEAQ (reference sequence). V lost 6 bases to trimming and J lost 1 base, with 9 bases between them. CDR3 size: 14 residues. The CDR3, as DNA: TGTGCCAGCAGTCCCACAAGGAACACCGGGGAGCTGTTTTTT. Translated: CASSPTRNTGELFF.

The chain employs TRBV5-4 and TRBJ1-2; TRBD1 aligns across 8 bases. CDR3 size: 14 residues. Germline V gene lookup returns CDR1 SGHNT and CDR2 YYREEE (reference sequence). The trim removed 3 bases at V and 5 bases at J, leaving 6 bases unmatched. DNA for the CDR3: TGTGCCAGCAGCTCTCCAGGGGGCGATTATGGCTACACCTTC. Protein sequence: CASSSPGGDYGYTF.

The rearrangement links TRBV6-6 to TRBJ2-3; a possible D gene is TRBD2 (6 bases). V shed 2 bases and J shed 2 bases, with 11 bases lying between them. This CDR3 comprises 15 residues. Looked up from germline, CDR1 is MNHNY and CDR2 is SVGAGI (reference sequence). CDR3 region: CASSYGRGSTDTQYF. CDR3 sequence (DNA): TGTGCCAGCAGTTACGGTCGGGGGTCCACAGATACGCAGTATTTT.

V is TRBV18 and J is TRBJ2-7; D is perhaps TRBD1 (5 bases). The CDR3 extends over 15 amino acids. Per the germline V gene, CDR1 is KGHSH and CDR2 is LQKENI. V was clipped by 0 bases and J by 3 bases, with 12 bases between them. DNA for the CDR3: TGTGCCAGCTCACCACCGAGTCGTCAGGGCTACGAGCAGTACTTC. Protein product: CASSPPSRQGYEQYF.

The gene calls are TRBV28 and TRBJ1-4, with a possible D match to TRBD1 (6 bases). There are 12 residues in the CDR3. V was cut by 5 bases and J by 10 bases, with 11 bases left in between. CDR1 MDHEN and CDR2 SYDVKM come from the germline V gene. CDR3 sequence reads: CASSPKTGKLFF. CDR3 nucleotide sequence: TGTGCCAGCAGTCCTAAGACAGGAAAACTGTTTTTT.

The rearrangement joins TRBV6-1 to TRBJ1-5; D perhaps matches TRBD1 (5 bases). This CDR3 comprises 11 residues. V was pared by 2 bases and J by 9 bases, with 5 bases between. CDR1 and CDR2 (germline): MNHNS, SASEGT. Here the CDR3 reads CASSEQGPQHF. The CDR3 bases are TGTGCCAGCAGTGAACAGGGGCCCCAGCATTTT.

This sequence joins TRBV29-1 and TRBJ2-2; D remains unclear. Germline lookup yields CDR1 SQVTM and CDR2 ANQGSEA. Trimming took 4 bases from V and 0 from J, leaving 9 bases between them. This CDR3 spans 14 amino acids. The DNA of the CDR3 is TGCAGCGTTGTTGTACAGCCGAACACCGGGGAGCTGTTTTTT. Its translation is CSVVVQPNTGELFF.

The genes are TRBV21-1 and TRBJ2-7; the table's D call of TRBD2 was not tested on the DNA. TRBV21-1 is recorded as a pseudogene. There are 13 residues in the CDR3. The CDR3 loop reads CASIRDCAYEQYF. DNA for the CDR3: TGTGCCAGCATCAGGGACTGCGCCTACGAGCAGTACTTC.

The rearrangement links TRBV9 to TRBJ1-2; 7 bases match TRBD1. The CDR3 consists of 15 residues. The junction had 5 bases not matched to a gene; V was cut back by 0 bases and J by 3 bases. The germline gives CDR1 SGDLS, CDR2 YYNGEE. The CDR3 DNA follows: TGTGCCAGCAGCGTAGGGGTAGGGGGCGACTATGGCTACACCTTC. Its translation is CASSVGVGGDYGYTF.

The genes are TRBV27 and TRBJ1-1, with D unresolved. Germline V gene data show CDR1 as MNHEY and CDR2 as SMNVEV (reference sequence). Trimming pared 4 bases from V and 1 base from J, leaving 7 bases between. The length of the CDR3 is 13 residues. The DNA of the CDR3 is TGTGCCAGCAGTTGGGCAGCGAACACTGAAGCTTTCTTT. Translating gives CASSWAANTEAFF.

This rearrangement joins TRBV29-1 to TRBJ2-1; 13 nucleotides line up with TRBD2. Trimming took 3 bases from V and 9 from J; bases not matched to a gene: 5. Germline CDR1 is SQVTM and CDR2 is ANQGSEA. The CDR3 extends over 14 amino acids. DNA of the CDR3: TGCAGCGTTGAGGGGACTAGCGGGAAAATTGAGCAGTTCTTC. It yields the protein CSVEGTSGKIEQFF.

The DNA for the CDR3 is TGTGCCAGCAGCACTCCGGGGTGGTGTCGCTCCTACAATGAGCAGTTCTTC. It encodes CASSTPGWCRSYNEQFF. The J gene is TRBJ2-1, the V gene TRBV21-1; TRBD2 is the table's D call, not checked against the DNA. TRBV21-1 is tagged as a pseudogene. This CDR3 spans 17 amino acids.

The chain is built from TRBV7-2 and TRBJ1-1, with D unclear. This CDR3 has 14 amino acids. CDR1 and CDR2 from the germline V gene are SGHTA and FQGNSA. Trimming stripped 2 bases from V and 0 bases from J, with 7 bases between. CDR3: CASSLLGLNTEAFF. The CDR3 coding sequence is TGTGCCAGCAGCTTACTGGGCCTGAACACTGAAGCTTTCTTT.

The chain links TRBV19 to TRBJ2-2; D call uncertain. CDR1 is LNHDA, CDR2 SQIVND, per germline (reference sequence). Between the trimmed V and J ends, which lost 9 bases and 3 bases, there was a span of 14 bases. The CDR3 spans 14 residues. The CDR3 protein is CASRKLADTGELFF. CDR3 coding DNA: TGTGCCAGCCGCAAACTTGCGGACACCGGGGAGCTGTTTTTT.

The CDR3 loop reads CSARDSYEQYF. CDR3 nucleotide sequence: TGCAGTGCTAGAGATAGCTACGAGCAGTACTTC. The chain combines TRBV20-1 with TRBJ2-7; D unresolved. The germline V gene has CDR1 DFQATT and CDR2 SNEGSKA (reference sequence). V was trimmed by 0 bases and J by 3 bases, leaving 3 bases between them. The CDR3 loop spans 11 amino acids.

V and J are TRBV6-5 and TRBJ2-1; 9 bases line up with TRBD2. The CDR3 has 15 amino acids. J was trimmed by 2 bases and V by 6 bases; bases with no gene match: 5. Germline assignment: CDR1 MNHEY and CDR2 SVGAGI. The CDR3 DNA follows: TGTGCCAGCAGATTGACTAGCGGAGCCTACAATGAGCAGTTCTTC. Translation: CASRLTSGAYNEQFF.

This clone was observed a handful of times. In DNA, the CDR3 is TGTGCCAGCAGCTTCGGGGGTACTAATTCACCCCTCCACTTT. This translates into CASSFGGTNSPLHF. This rearrangement joins TRBV5-4 to TRBJ1-6, with D possibly TRBD1 on 5 matching bases. The CDR3 is made up of 14 amino acids. Trimming shortened V by 2 bases and J by 6 bases, and 9 bases separated the two germline ends. In germline, CDR1 is SGHNT, CDR2 YYREEE (reference sequence).

The chain recombines TRBV5-6 with TRBJ2-7; perhaps TRBD2 as D (6 bases). The V and J ends lost 3 bases and 4 bases respectively, with 20 bases between them. CDR1 and CDR2 from the germline V gene are SGHDT and YYEEEE. The CDR3 length is 16 residues. CDR3 residues: CASSSGVLRRDYEQYF. Written as DNA, the CDR3 is TGTGCCAGCAGCTCCGGGGTACTAAGGAGGGATTACGAGCAGTACTTC. Combining the CDR3 with reference TRBV5-6 and TRBJ2-7 gives the whole variable domain DAGVTQSPTHLIKTRGQQVTLRCSPKSGHDTVSWYQQALGQGPQFIFQYYEEEERQRGNFPDRFSGHQFPNYSSELNVNALLLGDSALYLCASSSGVLRRDYEQYFGPGTRLTVT.

The chain employs TRBV19 and TRBJ1-1; TRBD1 is a possible D gene (6 bases). Per the germline V gene, CDR1 is LNHDA and CDR2 is SQIVND (reference sequence). V lost 11 bases and J 0 bases, leaving 22 bases between the germline ends. This CDR3 has 16 residues. This chain's CDR3 is CAAVSRLGAMNTEAFF. The CDR3 DNA follows: TGTGCCGCCGTCTCCCGTCTGGGGGCAATGAACACTGAAGCTTTCTTT.

This CDR3 reads CASRSRGGPTGELFF. CDR3 coding DNA: TGTGCCAGTAGATCTCGAGGAGGGCCCACCGGGGAGCTGTTTTTT. This rearrangement joins TRBV19 to TRBJ2-2; TRBD2 is a possible D gene (6 bases). Germline CDR1 is LNHDA and CDR2 is SQIVND (reference sequence). V lost 6 bases and J 4 bases, leaving 15 bases between the germline ends. The CDR3 consists of 15 residues.

The chain has TRBV7-9 and TRBJ2-7; TRBD2 aligns across 13 bases. CDR1 is SEHNR and CDR2 is FQNEAQ in the germline V gene (reference sequence). The junction had 8 bases not matched to a gene; V was cut back by 5 bases and J by 4 bases. CDR3 size: 16 residues. In DNA, the CDR3 is TGTGCCAGCAGCCCTCACCCGGGACTAGCGGGGTACGAGCAGTACTTC. This translates into CASSPHPGLAGYEQYF.

V usage is TRBV7-9 and J usage is TRBJ2-6, with 9 bases that match TRBD1. V dropped 2 bases and J dropped 4; count of bases not matched to a gene: 12. This CDR3 has 19 amino acids. The germline CDR1 and CDR2 sequences are SEHNR and FQNEAQ (reference sequence). CDR3 sequence: CASSLLPGQGSGGANVLTF. The CDR3 DNA reads TGTGCCAGCAGCTTACTTCCGGGACAGGGTTCGGGAGGGGCCAACGTCCTGACTTTC.

V and J are TRBV5-1 and TRBJ2-7, with D possibly being TRBD1 (5 bases). Germline assignment: CDR1 SGHRS and CDR2 YFSETQ. The CDR3 runs 15 residues. The V and J ends lost 4 bases and 5 bases respectively, with 19 bases between them. Here the CDR3 DNA reads TGCGCCAGCAGCCCGATGGGGTCCAGGGTCGACGAGCAGTACTTC. It specifies CASSPMGSRVDEQYF.

V is TRBV6-5 and J is TRBJ2-7; D gene uncertain. The germline CDR1 and CDR2 sequences are MNHEY and SVGAGI. The ends were cut back, 6 bases at V and 0 bases at J, with 6 bases in the middle. The CDR3 is made up of 12 amino acids. The CDR3 is CASRASSYEQYF. Here the CDR3 DNA reads TGTGCCAGCAGGGCCAGCTCCTACGAGCAGTACTTC.

The sample holds one count of this clone. V and J are TRBV6-1 and TRBJ2-1; weak D call: TRBD1 (6 bases). From germline, CDR1 is MNHNS and CDR2 SASEGT. The length of the CDR3 is 17 residues. With 2 bases removed from V and 0 bases from J, the gap between germline ends came to 14 bases. CDR3 nucleotides: TGTGCCAGCAGTGAATTCCAGGGGCTTAGCTCCTACAATGAGCAGTTCTTC. Protein product: CASSEFQGLSSYNEQFF.

The chain uses TRBV28 and TRBJ1-2; D unresolved. The ends were cut back, 4 bases at V and 5 bases at J, with 20 bases in the middle. The V gene's germline CDR1 is MDHEN and CDR2 SYDVKM. The CDR3 sequence is 16 residues long. The CDR3 DNA sequence: TGTGCCAGCAGTTCCCCAGCACCACGGACGGGGTATGGCTACACCTTC. It yields the protein CASSSPAPRTGYGYTF.

The CDR3 coding sequence is TGTGCCAGCAGTCAGAGACAGGGAGGAGAAGAAAAACTGTTTTTT. This sequence encodes CASSQRQGGEEKLFF. This chain connects TRBV6-5 to TRBJ1-4; 7 bases align to TRBD1. Germline V gene lookup returns CDR1 MNHEY and CDR2 SVGAGI. The CDR3 has 15 residues. The V segment lost 5 bases and the J segment 8 bases; nucleotides outside the gene matches: 11.

V gene TRBV7-2 combines with J gene TRBJ1-2, with 7 bases aligning to TRBD1. From germline, CDR1 is SGHTA and CDR2 FQGNSA. Trimming cost V 5 bases and J 8 bases; bases outside gene matches: 8. The CDR3 sequence is 13 residues long. The CDR3 loop reads CASSPGTARGYTF. Here the CDR3 DNA reads TGTGCCAGCAGCCCGGGGACAGCTCGAGGCTACACCTTC.

The chain employs TRBV18 and TRBJ1-3, with unresolved D. Germline CDR1 and CDR2: KGHSH and LQKENI. V lost 2 bases to trimming and J lost 0 bases, with 11 bases between them. There are 16 residues in the CDR3. CDR3 bases: TGTGCCAGCTCACCAGAGGCTGTGTTCTCTGGAAACACCATATATTTT. Residues: CASSPEAVFSGNTIYF.